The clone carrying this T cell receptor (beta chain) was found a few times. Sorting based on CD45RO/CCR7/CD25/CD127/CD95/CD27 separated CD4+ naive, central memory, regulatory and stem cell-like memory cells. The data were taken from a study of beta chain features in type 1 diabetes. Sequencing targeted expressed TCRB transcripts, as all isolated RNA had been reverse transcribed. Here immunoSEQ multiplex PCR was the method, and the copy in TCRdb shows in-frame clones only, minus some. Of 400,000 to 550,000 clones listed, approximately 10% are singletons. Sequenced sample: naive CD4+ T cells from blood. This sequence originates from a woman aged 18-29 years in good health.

The CDR3 protein is CASRNRAGSSYNEQFF. In DNA, the CDR3 is TGCGCCAGCCGAAATCGGGCCGGGAGCTCCTACAATGAGCAGTTCTTC. The chain joins TRBV5-1 to TRBJ2-1; D is perhaps TRBD2 (6 bases). The V end was cut by 7 bases, the J end by 0 bases, with 17 bases between. The length of the CDR3 is 16 residues. Germline V gene sequence: CDR1 SGHRS, CDR2 YFSETQ.